This T cell receptor (beta chain) was found in a study of CD8 T cells in ankylosing spondylitis. Whole-study findings and limits: Disease-linked clones had a CD8+ phenotype and relatively low frequency in peripheral blood. Within ankylosing spondylitis blood, a TCR beta motif made up of eight or nine highly homologous variants appeared to be characteristic.

Note on this clonotype: Its cognate antigen is unknown.

Each CDR3 protein is one row after TCRdb ran MiXCR on the 5' RACE reads. The sample contains about 90,000 distinct CDR3 sequences, roughly 8.8% of which appear only once. This CDR3 is built from 13 residues. Trimming cost V 1 base and J 10 bases; bases outside gene matches: 5. Per the germline V gene, CDR1 is SEHNR and CDR2 is FQNEAQ (reference sequence). The TCR was taken from a male donor with ankylosing spondylitis. This rearrangement joins TRBV7-9 to TRBJ1-2; 8 bases agree with TRBD1. Sequenced input: blood, either unsorted or a sorted T cell fraction (not recorded which). The CDR3 region is CASSLVPGGDYTF. The CDR3 region has the DNA TGTGCCAGCAGCTTAGTCCCAGGGGGCGACTACACCTTC.